The 25 T cell receptor beta chains in this list originate from one sample, sequenced in a study of OX40 agonist ivuxolimab in advanced cancers. The method was immunoSEQ multiplex PCR; TCRdb's version includes in-frame clones alone and lacks a portion of them. The table lists 96,000 or so clones, roughly 80% of them singletons, with less than 6% in the top ten. This specimen was CD4+ or CD8+ T cells sorted from blood, taken in a trial of the OX40 agonist ivuxolimab. The receptor set was obtained from an adult with an advanced solid tumor such as melanoma, head and neck, liver or kidney cancer.

In its sample, this clone was seen once. The V gene is TRBV7-9, the J gene TRBJ2-7, with 7 bases matching TRBD1. J was trimmed by 2 bases and V by 6 bases; bases with no gene match: 19. From germline, CDR1 is SEHNR and CDR2 FQNEAQ (reference sequence). The CDR3 runs to 18 residues. The CDR3 here is CASSSTGASQVVTYEQYF. In nucleotides, the CDR3 is TGTGCCAGCAGTTCCACAGGGGCCTCCCAGGTGGTAACCTACGAGCAGTACTTC.

The chain carries TRBV19 and TRBJ2-3, with 10 bases lining up with TRBD2. J lost 3 bases, V lost 3 bases, and 6 bases had no gene match. Germline lookup yields CDR1 LNHDA and CDR2 SQIVND (reference sequence). This CDR3 spans 16 amino acids. The CDR3 coding sequence is TGTGCCAGTAGTATGGGTCCTAGCGGGGGTACAGATACGCAGTATTTT. Translated: CASSMGPSGGTDTQYF.

This chain uses TRBV6-5 with TRBJ2-5, with a tentative D call TRBD2 (5 bases). Trimming removed 4 bases at V and 5 bases at J, with 14 bases between. CDR1 is MNHEY and CDR2 is SVGAGI in the germline V gene. The CDR3 spans 14 residues. Written as DNA, the CDR3 is TGTGCCAGCAGTTCCCCGGGAAGCATGGAGACCCAGTACTTC. Residues: CASSSPGSMETQYF.

This chain links TRBV4-1 with TRBJ1-3; the D is unclear. Trimming took 0 bases from V and 4 from J, leaving 1 base between them. CDR1 is MGHRA and CDR2 is YSYEKL in the germline V gene. The CDR3 totals 12 residues. The CDR3 region is CASSQEGNTIYF. The CDR3, as DNA: TGCGCCAGCAGCCAAGAGGGAAACACCATATATTTT.

The chain carries TRBV11-2 and TRBJ2-1; possible D gene TRBD1, 6 bases. The CDR3 is made up of 15 amino acids. Trimming took 11 bases from V and 0 from J, leaving 17 bases between them. Germline V lookup: CDR1 SGHAT, CDR2 FQNNGV. Here the CDR3 reads CAGGRTPSSYNEQFF. In DNA, the CDR3 is TGTGCCGGGGGCCGGACTCCTAGCTCCTACAATGAGCAGTTCTTC.

The chain uses TRBV14 and TRBJ2-1; 11 bases are a match to TRBD2. CDR1 and CDR2 (germline): SGHDN, FVKESK. The CDR3 consists of 16 residues. J gave up 4 bases and V 4 bases, and 6 bases lay outside the gene matches. The CDR3 nucleotides read TGTGCCAGCAGCCTGACCGGGACTAGCGGTTACAATGAGCAGTTCTTC. It codes for CASSLTGTSGYNEQFF.

V is TRBV5-1 and J is TRBJ2-3; 7 nucleotides line up with TRBD1. Germline V gene lookup returns CDR1 SGHRS and CDR2 YFSETQ. The CDR3 contains 16 residues. J was trimmed by 1 base and V by 1 base; bases with no gene match: 6. Here the CDR3 DNA reads TGCGCCAGCAGCTTGCCTCGGACAGGAGGCACAGATACGCAGTATTTT. Translated, it gives CASSLPRTGGTDTQYF.

The genes are TRBV15 and TRBJ2-5; D ambiguous. This CDR3 is built from 15 residues. Germline V gives CDR1 LNHNV, CDR2 YYDKDF (reference sequence). The V gene lost 3 bases and the J gene lost 4 bases, with 15 bases spanning the gap. The DNA of the CDR3 is TGTGCCACCAGCAGCTCAGGAGCTACCCGAGAGACCCAGTACTTC. It translates to CATSSSGATRETQYF.

The chain combines TRBV12-5 with TRBJ1-2; D remains unclear. V was cut by 6 bases and J by 4 bases, with 6 bases left in between. CDR1 and CDR2 from the germline V gene are LGHNT and FRNRAP. This CDR3 comprises 11 residues. The CDR3 loop reads CASGLGYGYTF. The CDR3 coding sequence is TGTGCTAGTGGCCTGGGCTATGGCTACACCTTC.

The table lists this clone with a count of one. The gene calls are TRBV10-3 and TRBJ2-7; D is unclear. Germline CDR1 ENHRY, CDR2 SYGVKD. The CDR3 length is 15 residues. The V and J ends lost 6 bases and 5 bases respectively, with 20 bases between them. CDR3 residues: CAIRPPPIVENEQYF. Here the CDR3 DNA reads TGTGCCATCAGGCCCCCCCCTATCGTCGAAAACGAGCAGTACTTC.

This chain connects TRBV18 to TRBJ2-3, with 8 positions matching TRBD1. This CDR3 region has 16 residues. Per the germline V gene, CDR1 is KGHSH and CDR2 is LQKENI. V gave up 0 bases and J gave up 2 bases; unmatched junction bases: 4. DNA of the CDR3: TGTGCCAGCTCACCACCCGGGACAGGTTACACAGATACGCAGTATTTT. The encoded protein is CASSPPGTGYTDTQYF.

The rearrangement links TRBV6-1 to TRBJ1-5; 9 bases map to TRBD1. Germline V gene data show CDR1 as MNHNS and CDR2 as SASEGT. The CDR3 is made up of 14 amino acids. V dropped 6 bases and J dropped 4; count of bases not matched to a gene: 4. The DNA of the CDR3 is TGTGCCAGCAGGGAGACAGGGGGAAATCAGCCCCAGCATTTT. Protein: CASRETGGNQPQHF.

CDR3 sequence reads: CASSPKTTNTEAFF. The CDR3 coding sequence is TGTGCCAGCAGCCCTAAGACAACGAACACTGAAGCTTTCTTT. The chain employs TRBV9 and TRBJ1-1, with D hard to call. V was trimmed by 4 bases and J by 1 base, leaving 11 bases between them. This CDR3 is built from 14 residues. Looked up from germline, CDR1 is SGDLS and CDR2 is YYNGEE.

The chain recombines TRBV5-1 with TRBJ1-3; 8 nucleotides line up with TRBD1. After removal of 4 bases from V and 0 bases from J, the junction contained 6 bases not matched to a gene. The V gene's germline CDR1 is SGHRS and CDR2 YFSETQ. The CDR3 is 16 residues long. The CDR3: CASSPSTGGSGNTIYF. CDR3 DNA: TGCGCCAGCAGCCCATCAACAGGGGGCTCTGGAAACACCATATATTTT.

J is TRBJ1-4 and V is TRBV30; D may be TRBD1 (6 bases). The V gene lost 7 bases and the J gene lost 6 bases, with 21 bases spanning the gap. The CDR3 sequence is 15 residues long. The V gene's germline CDR1 is GTSNPN and CDR2 SVGIG (reference sequence). The CDR3 region has the DNA TGTGCCTCGAAGGGGCCCTCAGGGGTCCATGAAAAACTGTTTTTT. This encodes CASKGPSGVHEKLFF.

The genes are TRBV19 and TRBJ2-7, with TRBD1 matching 9 bases. The V gene end was trimmed by 3 bases and the J gene end by 3 bases; junction bases not matched to a gene: 6. This CDR3 contains 15 residues. Looked up from germline, CDR1 is LNHDA and CDR2 is SQIVND (reference sequence). CDR3 nucleotide sequence: TGTGCCAGTAGTATGACAGGGGGTAAAGGCTACGAGCAGTACTTC. Its translation: CASSMTGGKGYEQYF.

This clone was observed a handful of times. The chain couples TRBV27 to TRBJ1-2; 10 bases are a match to TRBD1. The CDR3 has 14 residues. The V gene end was trimmed by 5 bases and the J gene end by 8 bases; junction bases not matched to a gene: 8. Germline V lookup: CDR1 MNHEY, CDR2 SMNVEV (reference sequence). For the CDR3, the DNA is TGTGCCAGCAGTCCAGCCGGGACAGGGGTCGGCTACACCTTC. It encodes CASSPAGTGVGYTF.

This chain links TRBV6-5 with TRBJ2-5, with 7 positions matching TRBD2. Germline CDR1 is MNHEY and CDR2 is SVGAGI. CDR3 length equals 15 residues. Trimming took 0 bases from V and 5 from J; bases not matched to a gene: 6. CDR3 nucleotide sequence: TGTGCCAGCAGTTACTCGGGGATGGGGGGGGAGACCCAGTACTTC. As protein: CASSYSGMGGETQYF.

The genes are TRBV19 and TRBJ2-7; the D gene is possibly TRBD2 (5 bases). The CDR3 length is 14 residues. CDR1 and CDR2 from the germline V gene are LNHDA and SQIVND (reference sequence). V was cut by 3 bases and J by 0 bases, with 9 bases left in between. CDR3 sequence: CASSILGDSYEQYF. The CDR3 DNA reads as TGTGCCAGTAGTATTTTGGGAGACTCCTACGAGCAGTACTTC.

V is TRBV7-9 and J is TRBJ1-2, with D possibly TRBD1 on 5 matching bases. The length of the CDR3 is 15 residues. CDR1 SEHNR and CDR2 FQNEAQ come from the germline V gene (reference sequence). V lost 5 bases and J lost 3, with 16 bases in between. The CDR3 DNA reads as TGTGCCAGCAGCCCCACGCCCGGGGACGACTATGGCTACACCTTC. This translates into CASSPTPGDDYGYTF.

The sample holds a few counts of this clone. The chain employs TRBV27 and TRBJ2-5; D is undetermined. This CDR3 comprises 13 residues. Germline-derived CDR1 and CDR2 are MNHEY and SMNVEV (reference sequence). V gave up 11 bases and J gave up 5 bases, with 18 bases separating them. CDR3 DNA: TGTGCCTCTAAGGCGGCCAGTCCCGAGACCCAGTACTTC. The encoded protein is CASKAASPETQYF.

This clone was seen only a few times. The chain is built from TRBV11-3 and TRBJ2-7, with a possible D match to TRBD2 (5 bases). Trimming stripped 8 bases from V and 2 bases from J, with 13 bases between. CDR1 is SGHNT, CDR2 YENEEA, per germline. The CDR3 contains 13 residues. CDR3 nucleotides: TGTGCCAGCTCTAGGACTGCTACCTACGAGCAGTACTTC. This translates into CASSRTATYEQYF. The entire variable domain, with the rest obtained from reference TRBV11-3 and TRBJ2-7, is as follows: EAGVVQSPRYKIIEKKQPVAFWCNPISGHNTLYWYLQNLGQGPELLIRYENEEAVDDSQLPKDRFSAERLKGVDSTLKIQPAELGDSAVYLCASSRTATYEQYFGPGTRLTVT.

The V call is TRBV18, the J call TRBJ2-7; the D gene is possibly TRBD1 (7 bases). The CDR3 extends over 14 amino acids. The germline CDR1 and CDR2 sequences are KGHSH and LQKENI. V shed 3 bases and J shed 5 bases, with 14 bases lying between them. Written as DNA, the CDR3 is TGTGCCAGCTCACCGGCGGGACAGAGGAACGAGCAGTACTTC. It specifies CASSPAGQRNEQYF.

V and J are TRBV10-3 and TRBJ1-2; no firm D call. The CDR3 runs 16 residues. V was cut by 0 bases and J by 2 bases, with 13 bases left in between. CDR1 is ENHRY, CDR2 SYGVKD, per germline. The CDR3 here is CAISESRAATNYGYTF. The CDR3 bases are TGTGCCATCAGTGAGTCGAGGGCAGCCACAAACTATGGCTACACCTTC.

The gene calls are TRBV28 and TRBJ2-7; 8 nucleotides line up with TRBD1. The V and J ends lost 6 bases and 2 bases, in that order; junction bases with no gene match: 6. The CDR3 is 14 amino acids. Germline CDR1 is MDHEN and CDR2 is SYDVKM. DNA for the CDR3: TGTGCCAGCAGAAGCCCGGGACAGGCCTACGAGCAGTACTTC. Protein product: CASRSPGQAYEQYF.